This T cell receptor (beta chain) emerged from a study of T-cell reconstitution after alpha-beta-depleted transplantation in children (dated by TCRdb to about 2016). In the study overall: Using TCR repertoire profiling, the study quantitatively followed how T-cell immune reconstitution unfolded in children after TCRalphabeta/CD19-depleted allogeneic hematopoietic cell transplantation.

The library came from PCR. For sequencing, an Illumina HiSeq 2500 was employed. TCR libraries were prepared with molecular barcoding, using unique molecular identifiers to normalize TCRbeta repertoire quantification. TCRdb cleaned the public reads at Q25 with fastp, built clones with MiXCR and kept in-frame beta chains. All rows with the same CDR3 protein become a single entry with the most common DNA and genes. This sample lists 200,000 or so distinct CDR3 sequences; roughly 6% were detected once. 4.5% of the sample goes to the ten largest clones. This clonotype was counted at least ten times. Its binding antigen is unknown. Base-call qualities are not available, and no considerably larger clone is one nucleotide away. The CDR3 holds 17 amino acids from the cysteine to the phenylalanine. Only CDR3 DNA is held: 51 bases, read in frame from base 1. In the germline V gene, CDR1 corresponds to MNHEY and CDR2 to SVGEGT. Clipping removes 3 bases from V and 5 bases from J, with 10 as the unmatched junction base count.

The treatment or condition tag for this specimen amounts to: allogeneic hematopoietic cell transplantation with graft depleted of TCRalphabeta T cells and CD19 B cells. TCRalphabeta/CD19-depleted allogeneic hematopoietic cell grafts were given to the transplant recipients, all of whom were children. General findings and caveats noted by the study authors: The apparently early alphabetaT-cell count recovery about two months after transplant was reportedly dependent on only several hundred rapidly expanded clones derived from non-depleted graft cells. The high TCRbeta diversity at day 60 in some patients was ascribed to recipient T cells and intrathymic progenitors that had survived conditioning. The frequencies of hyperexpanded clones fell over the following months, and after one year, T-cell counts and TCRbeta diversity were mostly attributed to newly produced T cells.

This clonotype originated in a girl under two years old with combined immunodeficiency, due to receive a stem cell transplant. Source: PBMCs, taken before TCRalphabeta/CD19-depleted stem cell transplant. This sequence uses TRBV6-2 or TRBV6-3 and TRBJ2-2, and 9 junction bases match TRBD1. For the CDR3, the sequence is CASSYFSGTGSTGELFF. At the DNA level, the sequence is TGTGCCAGCAGTTATTTCTCCGGGACAGGGAGTACCGGGGAGCTGTTTTTT.